This TCR beta chain was sequenced during a study of cytomegalovirus exposure and HLA in healthy donors. Study observations and caveats: The authors assumed roughly uniform sequencing depth across donors for presence/absence analyses. The study put some 160 TCR beta chains on its list as cytomegalovirus-associated. In a later analysis, the majority of CMV-associated beta chains seemingly showed HLA restriction.

The PCR contained 60 Vbeta and 13 Jbeta primers. The assay was immunoSEQ multiplex PCR, and TCRdb's table has in-frame clones only and misses some. The profile covers about 140,000 clones, with about three quarters appearing a single time and 1.3% taken by the ten largest. As for this clone: The target antigen is unknown.

The CDR3 is 16 amino acids. With V trimmed by 3 bases and J by 7 bases, 11 bases remained unmatched. CDR1 MNHNS and CDR2 SASEGT come from the germline V gene. The source is a woman between 40 and 50 years old in good health and CMV-seronegative. Sequencing was performed on PBMCs. The J gene is TRBJ2-1, the V gene TRBV6-1; 8 bases fit TRBD2. CDR3 coding DNA: TGTGCCAGCAGTGAGTCGCGGGGGGCAGGTATAAATGAGCAGTTCTTC. As protein: CASSESRGAGINEQFF.